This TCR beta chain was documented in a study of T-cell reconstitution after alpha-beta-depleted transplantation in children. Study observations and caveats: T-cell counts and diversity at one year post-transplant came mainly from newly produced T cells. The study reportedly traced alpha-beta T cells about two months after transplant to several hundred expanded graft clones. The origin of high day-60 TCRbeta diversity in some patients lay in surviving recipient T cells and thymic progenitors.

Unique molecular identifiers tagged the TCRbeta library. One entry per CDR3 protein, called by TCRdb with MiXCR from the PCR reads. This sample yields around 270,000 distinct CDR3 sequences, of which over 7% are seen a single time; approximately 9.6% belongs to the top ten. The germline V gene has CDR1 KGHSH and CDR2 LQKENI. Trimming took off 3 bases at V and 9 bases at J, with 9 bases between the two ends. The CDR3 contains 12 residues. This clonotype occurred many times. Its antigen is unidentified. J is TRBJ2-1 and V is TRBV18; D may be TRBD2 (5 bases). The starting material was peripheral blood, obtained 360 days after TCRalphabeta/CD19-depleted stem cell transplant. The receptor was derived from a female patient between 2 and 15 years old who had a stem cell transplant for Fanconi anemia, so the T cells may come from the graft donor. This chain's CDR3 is CASSPLEGEQFF. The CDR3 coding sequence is TGTGCCAGCTCACCCCTCGAGGGTGAGCAGTTCTTC. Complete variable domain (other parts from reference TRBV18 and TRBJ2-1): NAGVMQNPRHLVRRRGQEARLRCSPMKGHSHVYWYRQLPEEGLKFMVYLQKENIIDESGMPKERFSAEFPKEGPSILRIQQVVRGDSAAYFCASSPLEGEQFFGPGTRLTVL.